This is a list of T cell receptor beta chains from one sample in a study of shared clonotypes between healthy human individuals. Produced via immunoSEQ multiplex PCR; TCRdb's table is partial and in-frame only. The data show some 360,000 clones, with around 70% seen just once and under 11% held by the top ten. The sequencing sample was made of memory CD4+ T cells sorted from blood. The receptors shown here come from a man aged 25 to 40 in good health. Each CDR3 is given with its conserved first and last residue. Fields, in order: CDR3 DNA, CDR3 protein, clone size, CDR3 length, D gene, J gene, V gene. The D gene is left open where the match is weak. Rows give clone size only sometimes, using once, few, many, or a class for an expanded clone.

TGTGCCAGCAGTTACTCGTACAGTGCAGACTATGGCTACACCTTC	CASSYSYSADYGYTF	NA	15	NA	TRBJ1-2	TRBV6-6
TGTGCCAGCTCACAGGACAGTTCGAGTTCACCCCTCCACTTT	CASSQDSSSSPLHF	NA	14	NA	TRBJ1-6	TRBV18
TGTGCCAGCAGCGTAATGACGGGAGAGATCGATACGCAGTATTTT	CASSVMTGEIDTQYF	NA	15	NA	TRBJ2-3	TRBV9
TGTGCCAGCAGCAATAACAGGGGGGGCAATGAGCAGTTCTTC	CASSNNRGGNEQFF	NA	14	NA	TRBJ2-1	TRBV7-9
TGTGCCAGCAGTTTCCGGGGCAAGAACACTGAAGCTTTCTTT	CASSFRGKNTEAFF	NA	14	NA	TRBJ1-1	TRBV6-5
TGTGCCAGCAGCCAAGGGGACAGGGTCACCTCCTACGAGCAGTACTTC	CASSQGDRVTSYEQYF	NA	16	TRBD1	TRBJ2-7	TRBV14
TGTGCCAGTAGTTTTCTAGCGGGAGGTGTGTCGAGCGAGCAGTACTTC	CASSFLAGGVSSEQYF	NA	16	TRBD2	TRBJ2-7	TRBV19
TGTGCCAGCAGCTTAATGAGGACTAGCGGTGAGCAGTTCTTC	CASSLMRTSGEQFF	few	14	TRBD2	TRBJ2-1	TRBV7-2
TGTGCCAGCAGCTTAGACGGGCGGGGCACCGGGGAGCTGTTTTTT	CASSLDGRGTGELFF	NA	15	NA	TRBJ2-2	TRBV7-9
TGTGCCAGCAGCCGAGAGGGAGGGGATGAGCAGTTCTTC	CASSREGGDEQFF	once	13	TRBD2	TRBJ2-1	TRBV11-3
TGCGCCAGCAGCTTCCGGACAGGGCAAGGCTACACCTTC	CASSFRTGQGYTF	NA	13	TRBD1	TRBJ1-2	TRBV5-1
TGTGCCAGCTCACCAGTAACAGGGGAGCAGTTCTTC	CASSPVTGEQFF	many	12	NA	TRBJ2-1	TRBV18
TGTGCCAGCAGCTTAGACAGCTATGGCTACACCTTC	CASSLDSYGYTF	NA	12	NA	TRBJ1-2	TRBV7-9
TGCGCCAGCAGCTTCGTGGACAGGGGGCAAAAGATGAACACTGAAGCTTTCTTT	CASSFVDRGQKMNTEAFF	NA	18	TRBD1	TRBJ1-1	TRBV5-1
TGTGCCAGCAGTGAACCCCTAGGGGGGGCCAAAGATACGCAGTATTTT	CASSEPLGGAKDTQYF	NA	16	NA	TRBJ2-3	TRBV6-1
TGTGCCAGCAGCGTAGGCCTAGCGGGAAACACCGGGGAGCTGTTTTTT	CASSVGLAGNTGELFF	NA	16	TRBD2	TRBJ2-2	TRBV9
TGTGCCAGCAGCATCTTAGGCGAGGGGGGCAACTATGGCTACACCTTC	CASSILGEGGNYGYTF	NA	16	NA	TRBJ1-2	TRBV5-4
TGTGCCAGCAGTTTTGTGCCGGGAGGAGATACGCAGTATTTT	CASSFVPGGDTQYF	NA	14	TRBD2	TRBJ2-3	TRBV27
TGTGCCAGCAACTATGTGGGTCCTCATGGCTACACCTTC	CASNYVGPHGYTF	NA	13	NA	TRBJ1-2	TRBV7-9
TGCAGCGCTGGGACAGGGGGGAATGAGCAGTTCTTC	CSAGTGGNEQFF	NA	12	TRBD1	TRBJ2-1	TRBV29-1
TGTGCCAGCAGATTAGGATTCGGACGGAAGAACACCGGGGAGCTGTTTTTT	CASRLGFGRKNTGELFF	NA	17	NA	TRBJ2-2	TRBV28
TGTGCCAGCAGCGTAGCTAGCGGGACAGATACGCAGTATTTT	CASSVASGTDTQYF	NA	14	TRBD2	TRBJ2-3	TRBV9
TGCGCCAGCAGCTTGAACCTACGAGGTCCTCGCGAGCAGTACTTC	CASSLNLRGPREQYF	few	15	NA	TRBJ2-7	TRBV5-1
TGTGCCAGCAGCTTCCCCGGGACAGGGAACACTGAAGCTTTCTTT	CASSFPGTGNTEAFF	NA	15	TRBD1	TRBJ1-1	TRBV5-6
TGTGCCAGTAGTATCAACAGAATGGCCGGGGAGCTGTTTTTT	CASSINRMAGELFF	few	14	NA	TRBJ2-2	TRBV19
TGTGCCAGCAGTTTACGACAGCACTATGGCTACACCTTC	CASSLRQHYGYTF	NA	13	NA	TRBJ1-2	TRBV28
TGTGCCAGCAGTGAACGGGGACCAGGAGAGACCCAGTACTTC	CASSERGPGETQYF	few	14	NA	TRBJ2-5	TRBV2
TGTGCCAGCGGGACACCGCTCTCTGGAAACACCATATATTTT	CASGTPLSGNTIYF	few	14	NA	TRBJ1-3	TRBV19
TGTGCCAGCAGCTTAATCGGGGTTGAGTATGGCTACACCTTC	CASSLIGVEYGYTF	few	14	NA	TRBJ1-2	TRBV7-9
TGCGCCAGCAGTGAGTTAAGCGGTAACACCGGGGAGCTGTTTTTT	CASSELSGNTGELFF	NA	15	NA	TRBJ2-2	TRBV10-1
TGTGCCAGCAGTTACCTCACACAGGGGGGGGAGCAGTTCTTC	CASSYLTQGGEQFF	NA	14	NA	TRBJ2-1	TRBV6-5
TGTGCCAGCAGCCGCGGGGGCGGAACGGCTAGCACAGATACGCAGTATTTT	CASSRGGGTASTDTQYF	NA	17	NA	TRBJ2-3	TRBV7-9
TGTGCCAGCAGCCCCCCCTCTCAGTATACGCAGTATTTT	CASSPPSQYTQYF	NA	13	NA	TRBJ2-3	TRBV11-2
TGTGCCAGCAGCTTATACGTTGGTCAGCCCCAGCATTTT	CASSLYVGQPQHF	NA	13	NA	TRBJ1-5	TRBV7-2
TGTGCCAGCGGTAGAGGGGCAGGGTTCACAGATACGCAGTATTTT	CASGRGAGFTDTQYF	few	15	NA	TRBJ2-3	TRBV7-2
TGTGCCAGCAGTGAGGGACTAGCGTGGGAGACCCAGTACTTC	CASSEGLAWETQYF	NA	14	TRBD2	TRBJ2-5	TRBV2
TGTGCCAGCAGCCCCGAGGGCTGGTCCTACAATGAGCAGTTCTTC	CASSPEGWSYNEQFF	NA	15	NA	TRBJ2-1	TRBV9
TGTGCCAGCAGTCGCACCGGGACAGGAACCCTCGAGCAGTACTTC	CASSRTGTGTLEQYF	NA	15	TRBD1	TRBJ2-7	TRBV6-5
TGTGCCACCAGCAGAGATCGGGGCCAAGAGACCCAGTACTTC	CATSRDRGQETQYF	once	14	NA	TRBJ2-5	TRBV15
TGTGCCAGCAGCTTATCATCGGCGGGAGCCAGGGAGACCCAGTACTTC	CASSLSSAGARETQYF	NA	16	TRBD2	TRBJ2-5	TRBV7-3
TGTGCCAGCAGCCCGGACTCTAACTATGGCTACACCTTC	CASSPDSNYGYTF	many	13	NA	TRBJ1-2	TRBV5-4
TGTGCCAGCAGTGACCTGTCGTCCCAGCATTTT	CASSDLSSQHF	NA	11	NA	TRBJ1-5	TRBV6-5
TGTGCCAGCAGCTACAGTCTAGCGGGAGGACCCTACGAGCAGTACTTC	CASSYSLAGGPYEQYF	once	16	TRBD2	TRBJ2-7	TRBV2
TGTGCCAGCAGTTACCGGACGGTGAACACTGAAGCTTTCTTT	CASSYRTVNTEAFF	NA	14	NA	TRBJ1-1	TRBV6-6
TGTGCCAGCAGCCGCGGGACAGCGGGAAACACCATATATTTT	CASSRGTAGNTIYF	many	14	TRBD1	TRBJ1-3	TRBV28
TGTGCCAGCCTGGAGGAGGGGGCTTGGAAGGATGAGCAGTTCTTC	CASLEEGAWKDEQFF	once	15	NA	TRBJ2-1	TRBV28
TGTGCCAGCAGTGACCTGGACCGTGGCGGCTACACCTTC	CASSDLDRGGYTF	NA	13	NA	TRBJ1-2	TRBV6-4
TGCGCCAGCCACAGGGCAAAACTCCCTCGAACCGGGTACCAGGAAGCTTTCTTT	CASHRAKLPRTGYQEAFF	NA	18	NA	TRBJ1-1	TRBV10-1
TGTGCCAGCGACCTACAGGGGGCCAGATCTGAAGCTTTCTTT	CASDLQGARSEAFF	NA	14	TRBD1	TRBJ1-1	TRBV6-1
TGTGCCAGCACCCTAACAGGGGCCAACGTCCTGACTTTC	CASTLTGANVLTF	NA	13	NA	TRBJ2-6	TRBV11-2
TGTGCCAGCAGTTTGAAGGCAGGGACATGGAATAGCAATCAGCCCCAGCATTTT	CASSLKAGTWNSNQPQHF	few	18	NA	TRBJ1-5	TRBV27
TGTGCCAGCAGCGTAGCTCAGCGGGCCCACGAGGAGACCCAGTACTTC	CASSVAQRAHEETQYF	NA	16	NA	TRBJ2-5	TRBV9
TGCGCCAGCAGCCCAAGCGGACTAGCGGGAGCCCAAAACATTCAGTACTTC	CASSPSGLAGAQNIQYF	NA	17	TRBD2	TRBJ2-4	TRBV5-1
TGTGCCGGAAGGGGGACAGGGTCAGGAGATACGCAGTATTTT	CAGRGTGSGDTQYF	NA	14	TRBD1	TRBJ2-3	TRBV28
TGTGCCAGCTCACCGCCTGGGGCAGGGATAGCGTACGAGCAGTACTTC	CASSPPGAGIAYEQYF	few	16	NA	TRBJ2-7	TRBV18
TGTGCCAGCAGTTTATGGGGGGGGAACACTGAAGCTTTCTTT	CASSLWGGNTEAFF	NA	14	NA	TRBJ1-1	TRBV28
TGTGCCAGTACCTCCGGATGGTCTAATGAAAAACTGTTTTTT	CASTSGWSNEKLFF	NA	14	NA	TRBJ1-4	TRBV19
TGTGCCAGCAGTGAATTCCTTTGGACTAGCGGGAGAGCAGATACGCAGTATTTT	CASSEFLWTSGRADTQYF	NA	18	TRBD2	TRBJ2-3	TRBV6-1